This TCR beta chain came from a study of T cell responses to AZD1222 COVID-19 vaccine. Points on this clone: Its specificity is not known.

This CDR3 comprises 17 residues. Trimming removed 4 bases from V and 0 bases from J, with 14 bases in between. The germline gives CDR1 SGDLS, CDR2 YYNGEE. Assay: immunoSEQ multiplex PCR; the TCRdb copy retains only in-frame clones and omits some. Among approximately 84,000 clones listed, around four fifths were seen once. Study-level points and caveats: Spike-specific TCRs gained breadth and depth after people received two AZD1222 doses. Regions left unmutated in variants are reportedly the target of nearly half of spike-specific TCRs.

J is TRBJ2-6 and V is TRBV9, with a possible D match to TRBD1 (6 bases). This material consisted of peripheral blood, taken 28 days after the second AZD1222 dose. The TCR comes from an adult who received the AZD1222 COVID-19 vaccine. DNA of the CDR3: TGTGCCAGCAGCCCCCAAGGGGGTGTCTCTGGGGCCAACGTCCTGACTTTC. Its translation: CASSPQGGVSGANVLTF.